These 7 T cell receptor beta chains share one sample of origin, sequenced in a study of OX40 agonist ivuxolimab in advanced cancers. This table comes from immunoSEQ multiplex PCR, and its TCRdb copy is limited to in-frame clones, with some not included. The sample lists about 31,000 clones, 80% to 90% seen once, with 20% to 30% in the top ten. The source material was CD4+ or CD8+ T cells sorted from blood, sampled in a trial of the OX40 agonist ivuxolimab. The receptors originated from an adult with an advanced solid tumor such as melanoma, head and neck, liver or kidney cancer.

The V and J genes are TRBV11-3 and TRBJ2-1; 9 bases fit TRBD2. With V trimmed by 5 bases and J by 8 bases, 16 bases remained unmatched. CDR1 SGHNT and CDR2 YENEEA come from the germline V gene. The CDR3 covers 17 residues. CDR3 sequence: CASSPGVAGAQVDEQFF. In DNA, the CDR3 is TGTGCCAGCAGCCCCGGGGTAGCGGGAGCGCAGGTGGATGAGCAGTTCTTC.

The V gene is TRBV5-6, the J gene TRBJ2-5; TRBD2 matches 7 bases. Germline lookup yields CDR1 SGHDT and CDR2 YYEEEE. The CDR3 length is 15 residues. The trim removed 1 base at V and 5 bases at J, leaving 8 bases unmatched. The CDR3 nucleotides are TGTGCCAGCAGCTTGCGGAGACTGGGGGGGGAGACCCAGTACTTC. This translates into CASSLRRLGGETQYF.

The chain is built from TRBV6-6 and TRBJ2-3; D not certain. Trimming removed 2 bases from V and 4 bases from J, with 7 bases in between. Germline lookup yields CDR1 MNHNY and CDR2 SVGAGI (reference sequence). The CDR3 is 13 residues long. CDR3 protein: CASSYGLADTQYF. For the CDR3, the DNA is TGTGCCAGCAGTTACGGGTTGGCAGATACGCAGTATTTT.

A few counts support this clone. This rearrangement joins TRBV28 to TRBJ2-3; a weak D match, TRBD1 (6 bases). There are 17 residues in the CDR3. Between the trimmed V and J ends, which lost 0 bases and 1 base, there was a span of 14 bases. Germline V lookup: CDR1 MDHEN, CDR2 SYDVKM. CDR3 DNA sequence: TGTGCCAGCAGTTTATGGGGGCGTGGGGGCGGCACAGATACGCAGTATTTT. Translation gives CASSLWGRGGGTDTQYF.

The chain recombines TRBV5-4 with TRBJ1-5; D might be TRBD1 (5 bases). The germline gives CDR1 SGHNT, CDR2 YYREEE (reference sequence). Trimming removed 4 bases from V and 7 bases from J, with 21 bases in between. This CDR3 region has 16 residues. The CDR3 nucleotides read TGTGCCAGCAGCCCGGGGGGTAAGGGGACCATGCAGCCCCAGCATTTT. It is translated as CASSPGGKGTMQPQHF.

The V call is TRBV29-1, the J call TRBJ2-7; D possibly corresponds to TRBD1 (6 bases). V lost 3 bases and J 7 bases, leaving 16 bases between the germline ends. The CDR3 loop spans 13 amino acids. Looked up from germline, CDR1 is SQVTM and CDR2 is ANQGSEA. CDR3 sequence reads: CSVDYQQGREQYF. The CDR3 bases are TGCAGCGTTGATTACCAACAGGGCCGGGAGCAGTACTTC.

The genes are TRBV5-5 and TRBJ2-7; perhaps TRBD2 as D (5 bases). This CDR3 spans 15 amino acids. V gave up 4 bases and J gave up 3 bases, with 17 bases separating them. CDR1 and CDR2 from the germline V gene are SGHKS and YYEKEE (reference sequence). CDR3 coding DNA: TGTGCCAGCAGCCAAGAGGGTCTCGGCGGCTACGAGCAGTACTTC. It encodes CASSQEGLGGYEQYF. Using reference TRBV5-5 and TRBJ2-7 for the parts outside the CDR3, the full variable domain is DAGVTQSPTHLIKTRGQQVTLRCSPISGHKSVSWYQQVLGQGPQFIFQYYEKEERGRGNFPDRFSARQFPNYSSELNVNALLLGDSALYLCASSQEGLGGYEQYFGPGTRLTVT.